Presented here are 27 T cell receptor beta chains from one specimen sequenced in a study of T cells in Graves' hyperthyroidism and ophthalmopathy. RNA transcripts served as the template for amplifying TCR beta CDR3 regions. The HTBI primer set served for first-round RT-PCR of the TCR CDR3. TCRdb fed the multiplex PCR reads into MiXCR, producing one record per CDR3 protein. The sample shows 490,000 or so distinct CDR3 sequences, under 25% of them seen only once. The sample consisted of blood. These receptors were taken from a woman in her 70s with Graves' ophthalmopathy.

This clonotype was counted between two and nine times. The CDR3 coding sequence is TGTGCCAGCAGTGATTACATCTCCTATAATTCACCCCTCCACTTT. Its translation: CASSDYISYNSPLHF. The gene calls are TRBV11-2 and TRBJ1-6, with D unresolved. V dropped 6 bases and J dropped 0 bases, with 9 bases sitting between them. The CDR3 spans 15 residues. Looked up from germline, CDR1 is SGHAT and CDR2 is FQNNGV.

The CDR3 loop reads CASSFRVSGPGELFF. The DNA for the CDR3 is TGTGCCAGCAGTTTCAGGGTGTCTGGACCCGGGGAGCTGTTTTTT. This rearrangement joins TRBV28 to TRBJ2-2; tentatively, D is TRBD1 (5 bases). The CDR3 contains 15 residues. The V gene lost 3 bases and the J gene lost 6 bases, with 14 bases spanning the gap. Germline CDR1 reads MDHEN; CDR2 reads SYDVKM.

The chain combines TRBV7-9 with TRBJ2-5; D is possibly TRBD2 (6 bases). Looked up from germline, CDR1 is SEHNR and CDR2 is FQNEAQ (reference sequence). The CDR3 has 15 amino acids. V was trimmed by 5 bases and J by 2 bases, leaving 15 bases between them. The CDR3 DNA reads as TGTGCCAGCAGCCATTTCTGGAGGGAGCAAGAGACCCAGTACTTC. It codes for CASSHFWREQETQYF. Based on the CDR3 plus reference TRBV7-9 and TRBJ2-5, the full variable domain is DTGVSQNPRHKITKRGQNVTFRCDPISEHNRLYWYRQTLGQGPEFLTYFQNEAQLEKSRLLSDRFSAERPKGSFSTLEIQRTEQGDSAMYLCASSHFWREQETQYFGPGTRLLVL.

The rearrangement joins TRBV28 to TRBJ2-5, with TRBD2 matching over 9 bases. This CDR3 has 16 residues. The trim removed 6 bases at V and 2 bases at J, leaving 10 bases unmatched. From germline, CDR1 is MDHEN and CDR2 SYDVKM. The CDR3 loop is CASSPIGLAGQETQYF. The DNA of the CDR3 is TGTGCCAGCAGCCCGATTGGGCTAGCGGGGCAAGAGACCCAGTACTTC.

There are a few counts of this clonotype. The rearrangement links TRBV7-2 to TRBJ2-1; tentative D call: TRBD2 (6 bases). V lost 2 bases to trimming and J lost 6 bases, with 14 bases between them. CDR3 length equals 15 residues. Germline loops: CDR1 SGHTA, CDR2 FQGNSA. The CDR3 is CASSLTGANFNEQFF. CDR3 nucleotide sequence: TGTGCCAGCAGCTTAACGGGAGCCAATTTCAATGAGCAGTTCTTC. Full variable domain (remainder filled in from reference TRBV7-2 and TRBJ2-1): GAGVSQSPSNKVTEKGKDVELRCDPISGHTALYWYRQSLGQGLEFLIYFQGNSAPDKSGLPSDRFSAERTGGSVSTLTIQRTQQEDSAVYLCASSLTGANFNEQFFGPGTRLTVL.

This clonotype was observed a few times. J is TRBJ2-7 and V is TRBV2; D ambiguous. CDR3 length: 12 residues. Trimming took off 6 bases at V and 7 bases at J, with 13 bases between the two ends. Germline V lookup: CDR1 SNHLY, CDR2 FYNNEI. CDR3 protein: CASSLNRGEQYF. For the CDR3, the DNA is TGTGCCAGCAGCCTAAACCGAGGAGAGCAGTACTTC.

This clonotype was recorded a few times. The V call is TRBV20-1, the J call TRBJ1-2; 7 nucleotides line up with TRBD1. V lost 5 bases, J lost 7 bases, and 7 bases stayed unmatched. This CDR3 is 12 amino acids long. Germline CDR1 reads DFQATT; CDR2 reads SNEGSKA (reference sequence). The CDR3 here is CSALDRASGYTF. As DNA, the CDR3 is TGCAGTGCTCTCGACAGGGCGAGTGGCTACACCTTC.

A note on this clonotype: A read error is possible here, since a much larger clone lies one base away. J is TRBJ2-3 and V is TRBV7-2, with 9 bases identical to TRBD2. CDR1 SGHTA and CDR2 FQGNSA come from the germline V gene. The CDR3 is 16 residues long. The CDR3 region has the DNA TGTGCCAGCCGTAGTGGGGCGGGAGGGAGCATAGATACGCAGTATTTT. This encodes CASRSGAGGSIDTQYF.

The gene calls are TRBV20-1 and TRBJ2-7; no clear D. The CDR3 totals 12 residues. Germline CDR1 is DFQATT and CDR2 is SNEGSKA (reference sequence). The V end lost 3 bases, the J end lost 4 bases, and 10 bases lay between the germline ends. CDR3 nucleotides: TGCAGTGCTAGTGAAGCAGTTTACGAGCAGTACTTC. This gives the protein CSASEAVYEQYF.

This clonotype was found many times. CDR3 in amino acids: CASSSTSGSPAKNIQYF. CDR3 DNA sequence: TGTGCCAGCAGCTCGACTAGCGGGAGTCCAGCCAAAAACATTCAGTACTTC. V is TRBV7-2 and J is TRBJ2-4; 12 nucleotides match TRBD2. The V gene's germline CDR1 is SGHTA and CDR2 FQGNSA. The V gene end was trimmed by 4 bases and the J gene end by 0 bases; junction bases not matched to a gene: 4. The CDR3 length is 17 residues.

This sequence joins TRBV30 and TRBJ2-3, with TRBD2 matching 12 bases. CDR3 length: 15 amino acids. V shed 3 bases, J shed 5 bases, and the junction held 6 bases outside the gene matches. CDR1 is GTSNPN and CDR2 is SVGIG in the germline V gene (reference sequence). The CDR3 region is CAWSHSGLAGDTQYF. The CDR3 coding sequence is TGTGCCTGGAGCCATTCGGGACTAGCGGGAGATACGCAGTATTTT.

In this sample, this clonotype turned up many times. The V gene is TRBV2, the J gene TRBJ1-4, with a possible D match to TRBD1 (5 bases). Trimming took 1 base from V and 8 from J, leaving 14 bases between them. CDR1 and CDR2 from the germline V gene are SNHLY and FYNNEI. The CDR3 extends over 15 amino acids. The CDR3 is CASSEDVGVSEKLFF. Written as DNA, the CDR3 is TGTGCCAGCAGTGAAGATGTGGGGGTTAGCGAAAAACTGTTTTTT.

This clonotype was observed a few times. The chain joins TRBV11-2 to TRBJ1-1; TRBD1 matches 8 bases. The ends lost 5 bases at V and 7 bases at J; junction bases unmatched: 12. The CDR3 loop spans 15 amino acids. Germline V gene lookup returns CDR1 SGHAT and CDR2 FQNNGV. CDR3 residues: CASSPQAGTGNEAFF. The DNA for the CDR3 is TGTGCCAGCAGCCCTCAAGCCGGGACAGGTAATGAAGCTTTCTTT.

The sample holds many counts of this clonotype. This rearrangement joins TRBV28 to TRBJ2-3; the D gene is possibly TRBD1 (8 bases). Germline-derived CDR1 and CDR2 are MDHEN and SYDVKM. Trimming removed 6 bases at V and 0 bases at J, with 28 bases between. This CDR3 comprises 20 residues. The CDR3 sequence: CASSQLRTGRLADSTDTQYF. Written as DNA, the CDR3 is TGTGCCAGCAGCCAACTCCGGACAGGGCGGCTAGCGGATAGCACAGATACGCAGTATTTT.

Only one count was recorded for this clonotype. J is TRBJ2-5 and V is TRBV5-1, with 7 bases that match TRBD2. Germline V gene data show CDR1 as SGHRS and CDR2 as YFSETQ. V shed 4 bases, J shed 2 bases, and the junction held 14 bases outside the gene matches. This CDR3 is built from 17 residues. CDR3 loop: CASSTRPSPSGQETQYF. The CDR3 DNA sequence: TGCGCCAGCAGCACACGCCCGTCTCCTAGCGGACAAGAGACCCAGTACTTC.

The gene calls are TRBV5-1 and TRBJ1-1, with no clear D. The CDR3 extends over 12 amino acids. The V end was cut by 6 bases, the J end by 11 bases, with 17 bases between. The V gene's germline CDR1 is SGHRS and CDR2 YFSETQ. The CDR3 DNA is TGCGCCAGCACCTCCTCGAGTTTAACTGCTTTCTTT. Amino acids: CASTSSSLTAFF.

V and J are TRBV20-1 and TRBJ1-5; tentatively, D is TRBD1 (5 bases). The V gene's germline CDR1 is DFQATT and CDR2 SNEGSKA (reference sequence). The ends were cut back, 8 bases at V and 0 bases at J, with 11 bases in the middle. The CDR3 totals 13 residues. As DNA, the CDR3 is TGCAGTATACAGGAATATAGCAATCAGCCCCAGCATTTT. Protein product: CSIQEYSNQPQHF.

The table lists this clonotype with a few counts. The chain carries TRBV11-2 and TRBJ2-3; D unclear. CDR1 SGHAT and CDR2 FQNNGV come from the germline V gene. Trimming left V 5 bases short and J 5 bases short, with 8 bases between. The CDR3 contains 12 residues. The CDR3 protein is CASSNWGDTQYF. Here the CDR3 DNA reads TGTGCCAGCAGCAATTGGGGAGATACGCAGTATTTT.

This clonotype came up many times. The chain couples TRBV6-1 to TRBJ1-2, with 8 bases identical to TRBD1. From germline, CDR1 is MNHNS and CDR2 SASEGT. V lost 4 bases to trimming and J lost 6 bases; unmatched junction nucleotides: 4. The CDR3 extends over 13 amino acids. CDR3 bases: TGTGCCAGCAGTGCGCAGACAGGGGATGGCTACACCTTC. Its translation is CASSAQTGDGYTF.

This clonotype showed up many times. The chain joins TRBV12-3 or TRBV12-4 to TRBJ1-1; 11 bases are a match to TRBD1. Trimming removed 4 bases from V and 6 bases from J; junction bases left unmatched: 4. The CDR3 sequence is 14 residues long. CDR3: CASSYGQGASEAFF. For the CDR3, the DNA is TGTGCCAGCAGTTACGGACAGGGGGCGTCTGAAGCTTTCTTT.

CDR3 nucleotides: TGTGCCACCAGCAGAGATCAGCTAGCAGAAGAGACCCAGTACTTC. This sequence encodes CATSRDQLAEETQYF. The rearrangement uses TRBV15 and TRBJ2-5, with D perhaps TRBD2 (5 bases). The germline V gene encodes CDR1 LNHNV and CDR2 YYDKDF (reference sequence). The CDR3 has 15 amino acids. The V gene lost 0 bases and the J gene lost 3 bases, with 11 bases spanning the gap.

J is TRBJ2-7 and V is TRBV7-2; maybe TRBD2 (5 bases). Germline CDR1 SGHTA, CDR2 FQGNSA. The CDR3 runs to 15 residues. The germline V and J ends were trimmed by 8 bases and 3 bases, with 20 bases remaining between them. CDR3 protein: CASPSFPGMVYEQYF. DNA of the CDR3: TGTGCCAGCCCCTCCTTTCCGGGGATGGTCTACGAGCAGTACTTC. The complete variable domain, with remaining parts taken from reference TRBV7-2 and TRBJ2-7, reads GAGVSQSPSNKVTEKGKDVELRCDPISGHTALYWYRQSLGQGLEFLIYFQGNSAPDKSGLPSDRFSAERTGGSVSTLTIQRTQQEDSAVYLCASPSFPGMVYEQYFGPGTRLTVT.

V usage is TRBV7-2 and J usage is TRBJ2-5; D possibly corresponds to TRBD1 (6 bases). The CDR3 is 16 amino acids. V was pared by 4 bases and J by 4 bases, with 19 bases between. Germline V gene sequence: CDR1 SGHTA, CDR2 FQGNSA. The CDR3 DNA reads TGTGCCAGCAGCTCGTCGGGGACACCACCCCCAGAGACCCAGTACTTC. Its protein product is CASSSSGTPPPETQYF. The whole variable domain, remainder taken from reference TRBV7-2 and TRBJ2-5, is GAGVSQSPSNKVTEKGKDVELRCDPISGHTALYWYRQSLGQGLEFLIYFQGNSAPDKSGLPSDRFSAERTGGSVSTLTIQRTQQEDSAVYLCASSSSGTPPPETQYFGPGTRLLVL.

Comments on this clonotype: Possible read error: a much larger clone is one base away. The J gene is TRBJ2-3, the V gene TRBV6-1, with a possible D match to TRBD2 (5 bases). CDR3 length: 14 amino acids. Germline V gives CDR1 MNHNS, CDR2 SASEGT. The CDR3 is CASSEAQRADTQCF. CDR3 nucleotides: TGTGCCAGCAGTGAAGCCCAGAGGGCAGATACGCAGTGTTTT.

This chain connects TRBV7-2 to TRBJ2-7; TRBD2 might be the D (6 bases). V was cut by 6 bases and J by 3 bases, with 12 bases left in between. Germline V gene lookup returns CDR1 SGHTA and CDR2 FQGNSA. CDR3 length: 13 residues. This chain's CDR3 is CASSYGGVYEQYF. The DNA of the CDR3 is TGTGCCAGCAGTTATGGCGGGGTCTACGAGCAGTACTTC.

V and J are TRBV20-1 and TRBJ2-1, with a possible D match to TRBD1 (5 bases). The CDR3 has 14 residues. Trimming took off 4 bases at V and 5 bases at J, with 15 bases between the two ends. From germline, CDR1 is DFQATT and CDR2 SNEGSKA (reference sequence). The chain's CDR3 is CSATSGPGHNEQFF. In nucleotides, the CDR3 is TGCAGTGCTACCTCAGGGCCTGGTCACAATGAGCAGTTCTTC.

This chain joins TRBV6-2 or TRBV6-3 and TRBJ2-1; TRBD1 might be the D (6 bases). Trimming shortened V by 5 bases and J by 7 bases, and 12 bases separated the two germline ends. CDR1 is MNHEY, CDR2 SVGEGT, per germline. The CDR3 contains 13 residues. CDR3 bases: TGTGCCAGCAGTCTCCTGAGGGGGAATGAGCAGTTCTTC. As protein: CASSLLRGNEQFF.